This T cell receptor beta chain derives from a study of cytomegalovirus exposure and HLA in healthy donors. Findings and limits, study-wide: Specificity of three CMV-associated chains for CMV antigens was verified in vitro. Reports showed the classifier diagnosing cytomegalovirus status with high specificity and sensitivity. Cytomegalovirus association was listed for about 150 TCR beta chains.

Note on this clone: Its antigen is not known.

Assay: immunoSEQ multiplex PCR; the TCRdb copy retains only in-frame clones and omits some. The profile shows some 250,000 clones, around 89% of them singletons. From the 120-subject validation cohort, which was separate from the approximately 670-subject first cohort, the donors were drawn. V was clipped by 4 bases and J by 2 bases; unmatched bases: 4. Per germline, CDR1 SGHRS and CDR2 YFSETQ. This CDR3 contains 16 residues. The sample taken for sequencing was PBMCs. This receptor was obtained from a woman aged 18-29 years in good health and CMV-seronegative. The rearrangement links TRBV5-1 to TRBJ2-5; TRBD2 agrees at 14 bases. CDR3 loop: CASSPGLAGGQETQYF. CDR3 DNA: TGCGCCAGCAGCCCCGGACTAGCGGGGGGTCAAGAGACCCAGTACTTC.